Below are 9 T cell receptor beta chains sequenced from a single sample in a study of graft-versus-host responses after intestinal transplantation. Assay used: immunoSEQ multiplex PCR; TCRdb lists only in-frame clones, some missing. The sample consists of fewer than 20,000 clones, approximately 95% of them appearing once. The material was PBMCs, obtained 23 days after intestinal transplant. Source of these receptors: a human patient who received an intestinal transplant, so some T cells may come from the graft donor.

The rearrangement joins TRBV7-9 to TRBJ1-1; possibly TRBD1 for D (6 bases). Trimming pared 4 bases from V and 1 base from J, leaving 13 bases between. This CDR3 comprises 15 residues. Germline values: CDR1 SEHNR, CDR2 FQNEAQ (reference sequence). This CDR3 reads CASSSPTGPNTEAFF. The CDR3 DNA is TGTGCCAGCAGCTCACCAACAGGGCCGAACACTGAAGCTTTCTTT.

The chain recombines TRBV7-9 with TRBJ2-2; possible D gene TRBD2, 6 bases. Between the trimmed V and J ends, which lost 1 base and 2 bases, there was a span of 11 bases. The CDR3 runs to 16 residues. Germline CDR1 SEHNR, CDR2 FQNEAQ (reference sequence). In nucleotides, the CDR3 is TGTGCCAGCAGCTTAGTACTAGCAGCCAACACCGGGGAGCTGTTTTTT. Amino acid sequence: CASSLVLAANTGELFF.

For the CDR3, the DNA is TGTGCTAGCTCCGCTAGCGGTACAGATACGCAGTATTTT. This translates into CASSASGTDTQYF. The chain is built from TRBV12-5 and TRBJ2-3, with 7 bases lining up with TRBD2. The V and J ends lost 9 bases and 3 bases, in that order; junction bases with no gene match: 6. This CDR3 has 13 amino acids. Germline CDR1 is LGHNT and CDR2 is FRNRAP.

The rearrangement uses TRBV6-4 and TRBJ1-5; the D is unclear. The V and J ends lost 7 bases and 0 bases respectively, with 13 bases between them. The CDR3 length is 15 residues. In germline, CDR1 is MRHNA, CDR2 SNTAGT. CDR3 sequence reads: CASTVGPNSNQPQHF. CDR3 DNA: TGTGCCAGCACGGTTGGACCGAATAGCAATCAGCCCCAGCATTTT.

This clone was detected only once. The V gene is TRBV7-9, the J gene TRBJ2-1; D is undetermined. The CDR3 extends over 13 amino acids. The germline V gene has CDR1 SEHNR and CDR2 FQNEAQ (reference sequence). Trimming removed 1 base at V and 7 bases at J, with 8 bases between. This chain's CDR3 is CASSLGYWNEQFF. The CDR3 DNA is TGTGCCAGCAGCTTAGGGTATTGGAATGAGCAGTTCTTC. Based on the CDR3 plus reference TRBV7-9 and TRBJ2-1, the full variable domain is DTGVSQNPRHKITKRGQNVTFRCDPISEHNRLYWYRQTLGQGPEFLTYFQNEAQLEKSRLLSDRFSAERPKGSFSTLEIQRTEQGDSAMYLCASSLGYWNEQFFGPGTRLTVL.

The V call is TRBV7-9, the J call TRBJ2-4, with 7 positions matching TRBD2. V trimming: 1 base; J trimming: 2 bases; junction bases outside the gene matches: 5. CDR1 and CDR2 from the germline V gene are SEHNR and FQNEAQ (reference sequence). The CDR3 sequence is 16 residues long. CDR3 amino acids: CASSLERDRTKNIQYF. CDR3 DNA sequence: TGTGCCAGCAGCTTAGAGCGGGATAGGACCAAAAACATTCAGTACTTC.

This rearrangement joins TRBV28 to TRBJ2-3, with TRBD2 identical over 8 bases. V dropped 5 bases and J dropped 2; count of bases not matched to a gene: 6. CDR3 length: 15 residues. Looked up from germline, CDR1 is MDHEN and CDR2 is SYDVKM. The CDR3 DNA reads TGTGCCAGCAGTCCAGCGGGAGATCTCACAGATACGCAGTATTTT. Translating it yields CASSPAGDLTDTQYF.

This rearrangement joins TRBV27 to TRBJ2-7; tentatively, D is TRBD1 or TRBD2 (7 bases each). CDR1 and CDR2 from the germline V gene are MNHEY and SMNVEV (reference sequence). CDR3 size: 14 residues. V was pared by 7 bases and J by 4 bases, with 17 bases between. Here the CDR3 reads CASNPGGELYEQYF. For the CDR3, the DNA is TGTGCCAGCAATCCAGGGGGGGAGCTGTACGAGCAGTACTTC.

J is TRBJ2-7 and V is TRBV28, with 8 positions matching TRBD1. The CDR3 has 15 residues. CDR1 is MDHEN and CDR2 is SYDVKM in the germline V gene. The J segment lost 0 bases and the V segment lost 2 bases, leaving 3 bases of the junction unmatched. DNA for the CDR3: TGTGCCAGCAGTTTACTAACAGGGGGCTCCTACGAGCAGTACTTC. Residues: CASSLLTGGSYEQYF.